Included here is one T cell receptor beta chain sequence, with context. These data are taken from a study of early stage breast cancer tumors. Generated by immunoSEQ multiplex PCR, the TCRdb table keeps only in-frame clones and is missing some. The table shows tens of thousands of clones, with approximately 80% occurring only once. The origin of this receptor is a person aged 30-39 years with breast cancer. The specimen sequenced was blood.

The CDR3 loop reads CASSIGTGDYEQYF. In DNA form, the CDR3 reads TGTGCCAGTAGTATAGGGACAGGGGACTACGAGCAGTACTTC. The V gene is TRBV19, the J gene TRBJ2-7; 9 bases are a match to TRBD1. The CDR3 consists of 14 residues. CDR1 LNHDA and CDR2 SQIVND come from the germline V gene (reference sequence). V lost 1 base to trimming and J lost 3 bases; unmatched junction nucleotides: 1.